The sequence of this T cell receptor beta chain was determined in a study of shared clonotypes between healthy human individuals. At deep level, the assay was performed. This table comes from immunoSEQ multiplex PCR, and its TCRdb copy is limited to in-frame clones, with some not included. The data show around 650,000 clones, with 90% to 97% seen just once and roughly 0.1% held by the top ten. CD45RO negativity and positive selection for CCR7 defined naive CD8 cells, a population that excluded terminally differentiated effector memory CD45RA+ cells. Losses at the gene ends were 10 bases for V and 5 bases for J; bases not matched to a gene: 11. The CDR3 loop spans 13 amino acids. Germline assignment: CDR1 MNHEY and CDR2 SVGAGI. About this clone itself: Antigen specificity is unknown.

Findings of the study overall: Estimated richness values were generally larger in naive subsets than in memory subsets. Among donors, sharing of clonotypes was expected to be affected by sequencing depth.

V is TRBV6-5 and J is TRBJ2-7, with 7 bases lining up with TRBD2. The specimen was naive CD8+ T cells sorted from blood. The receptor's source is a woman in her twenties or thirties in good health. The CDR3 region has the DNA TGTGCCACGCAAGCGGGGACCGTCCACGAGCAGTACTTC. It is translated as CATQAGTVHEQYF.